The clone carrying this TCR beta chain was seen many times. Its target is unknown. Regions amplified from RNA transcripts were the TCR beta CDR3 regions. The TCR CDR3 first-round RT-PCR relied on the HTBI primer set. TCRdb reprocessed the multiplex PCR reads via MiXCR and lists one record per CDR3 protein. The data contain 600,000 to 650,000 distinct CDR3 sequences, 15% to 20% of them singletons. This CDR3 has 15 amino acids. Germline assignment: CDR1 MNHNS and CDR2 SASEGT. V lost 6 bases and J lost 2; bases outside the gene matches: 9. The sample belongs to a study of T cells in Graves' hyperthyroidism and ophthalmopathy. General observations from the study: Clonotypes that were expanded in thyroid above 0.001 mostly appeared in blood too.

Sequenced input: blood. The chain has TRBV6-1 and TRBJ1-2, with 7 bases fitting TRBD1. The TCR comes from a woman aged 25 to 39 with Graves' hyperthyroidism. In DNA, the CDR3 is TGTGCCAGCAGATACGGGACAGTCGGCAACTATGGCTACACCTTC. Encoded protein: CASRYGTVGNYGYTF.